This T cell receptor beta chain was retrieved from a study of T cells in Graves' hyperthyroidism and ophthalmopathy. Patients between 18 and 65 years old had hyperthyroidism, newly diagnosed and lasting under 2 months. V was pared by 6 bases and J by 6 bases, with 11 bases of the junction left unmatched. The CDR3 sequence is 14 residues long. Germline V CDR1 and CDR2: DFQATT, SNEGSKA (reference sequence). The sample holds many counts of this clonotype. Its specificity is not known. Findings and limits, study-wide: Classification by a 13 V-J model distinguished ophthalmopathy from stable hyperthyroidism.

Amplified regions were TCR beta CDR3 sequences from RNA transcripts. The HTBI primer set was used in a first-round RT-PCR of the TCR CDR3. TCRdb fed the multiplex PCR reads into MiXCR, producing one record per CDR3 protein. The data show some 460,000 distinct CDR3 sequences, about a sixth seen once. This chain connects TRBV20-1 to TRBJ2-7, with 10 bases matching TRBD1. The receptor was isolated from a woman aged 18-29 years with Graves' hyperthyroidism. Sequencing was performed on blood. The CDR3 DNA is TGCAGTGCCCCCGGGACAGGGGAGGGCTCCGAGCAGTACTTC. Amino acid sequence: CSAPGTGEGSEQYF.